These T cell receptor beta chains were read from a single sample in a study of cytomegalovirus exposure and HLA in healthy donors. Assay used: immunoSEQ multiplex PCR; TCRdb lists only in-frame clones, some missing. The repertoire holds roughly 98,000 clones, over 75% seen once, with more than 3% in the top ten. Material: PBMCs. These receptors were obtained from a man in his forties or fifties in good health and CMV-seronegative. CDR3s include the opening cysteine and the closing phenylalanine or tryptophan. A D gene is named only where the DNA matches it firmly. Size is stated for part of the rows, as once, few or many counts, or as a class when the clone is expanded.

>TRBJ2-5|.|TRBD1|TRBV5-1
TGCGCCAGCAGCCCGGGACAGGGAACGGGACAAGAGACCCAGTACTTC
CASSPGQGTGQETQYF
>TRBJ2-6|.|.|TRBV27
TGTGCCAGCAGACTTAACAGATCTGGGGCCAACGTCCTGACTTTC
CASRLNRSGANVLTF
>TRBJ2-5|.|.|TRBV30
TGTGCCTGGTTAGCTAGCCACGGTGAGACCCAGTACTTC
CAWLASHGETQYF
>TRBJ2-1|once|TRBD2|TRBV5-4
TGTGCCAGCAGCGTATATAGCGGGGGCAATGAGCAGTTCTTC
CASSVYSGGNEQFF
>TRBJ2-2|.|.|TRBV9
TGTGCCAGCAGCCTGAGGTTGGACACCGGGGAGCTGTTTTTT
CASSLRLDTGELFF
>TRBJ2-2|.|.|TRBV6-6
TGTGCCAGCAGTTACTCGATGGAGGGGATCGGGGAGCTGTTTTTT
CASSYSMEGIGELFF
>TRBJ1-2|.|TRBD1|TRBV28
TGTGCCAGCAGTACAGGGGGTTATGGCTACACCTTC
CASSTGGYGYTF
>TRBJ2-1|.|TRBD2|TRBV11-3
TGTGCCAGCAGCACTAGCGTCGATGAGCAGTTCTTC
CASSTSVDEQFF
>TRBJ2-3|.|.|TRBV5-1
TGCGCCAGCTCGCCAGGTGCGGGGGCCACAGATACGCAGTATTTT
CASSPGAGATDTQYF
>TRBJ1-1|.|.|TRBV5-1
TGCGCCAGCAACTTGGCGGGCGCAGGGCATTGGACTGAAGCTTTCTTT
CASNLAGAGHWTEAFF
>TRBJ1-1|once|.|TRBV2
TGTGCCAGCAGTGAGGGACTTCCGAAGGGGTTT
CASSEGLPKGF
>TRBJ1-1|.|.|TRBV30
TGTGCCTGGAGCGGCGACAGGAGGAACACTGAAGCTTTCTTT
CAWSGDRRNTEAFF
>TRBJ1-1|.|.|TRBV6-1
TGTGCCAGCAGGAAGGGGCCAGCGAACACTGAAGCTTTCTTT
CASRKGPANTEAFF
>TRBJ2-1|once|TRBD1|TRBV6-1
TGTGCCAGCAGTGCAAAAGACAGGGCGGGTAGGGATGAGCAGTTCTTC
CASSAKDRAGRDEQFF
>TRBJ2-2|.|.|TRBV14
TGTGCCAGCAGCCCCCCGCAGTCCTACACCGGGGAGCTGTTTTTT
CASSPPQSYTGELFF
>TRBJ1-1|.|.|TRBV5-1
TGCGCCAGCTCGTTTTTTGACGGTGCGGGCACTGAAGCTTTCTTT
CASSFFDGAGTEAFF
>TRBJ1-1|.|TRBD1|TRBV5-3
TGTGCCAGAGGACCGACAGGGTTAGCTTTCTTT
CARGPTGLAFF
>TRBJ1-2|.|.|TRBV19
TGTGCCAGTAGTATAGGGGGCGTGACCTATGGCTACACCTTC
CASSIGGVTYGYTF
>TRBJ2-2|.|.|TRBV11-2
TGTGCCAGCAGCATGGGTACGGGGACCGGGGAGCTGTTTTTT
CASSMGTGTGELFF
>TRBJ1-6|once|TRBD1|TRBV29-1
TGCAGCGCAAAGACAGGGACGAATTCACCCCTCCACTTT
CSAKTGTNSPLHF
>TRBJ2-7|.|.|TRBV29-1
TGCAGCGTTATTAGCGCAGCCAGCTCCTACGAGCAGTACTTC
CSVISAASSYEQYF
>TRBJ2-1|.|.|TRBV6-4
TGTGCCAGCAGTAGGGACTCCAACAGCTACAATGAGCAGTTCTTC
CASSRDSNSYNEQFF
>TRBJ2-5|.|.|TRBV2
TGTGCCAGCAGTGCTGACTCGACAGGTGGGGGGTACTTC
CASSADSTGGGYF
>TRBJ2-7|.|.|TRBV10-3
TGTGCCATCAGTGCCTCCTCGTCTCAGTTTGAGCAGTACTTC
CAISASSSQFEQYF
>TRBJ2-7|.|.|TRBV27
TGTGCCAGCAGTTTATTAGGGGGTGGCGAGCAGTACTTC
CASSLLGGGEQYF
>TRBJ1-1|.|TRBD1|TRBV6-5
TGTGCCAGCAAGTTGACAGGGGGCACTGAAGCTTTCTTT
CASKLTGGTEAFF
>TRBJ2-3|.|.|TRBV7-9
TGTGCCAGCAGCTTGTCGGGCACAGATACGCAGTATTTT
CASSLSGTDTQYF
>TRBJ1-5|few|TRBD1|TRBV19
TGTGCCAGTGCCCGGGACAGGGGCCAGCCCCAGCATTTT
CASARDRGQPQHF
>TRBJ2-7|once|.|TRBV18
TGTGCCAGCTCACCACTATCGGGTACTAGCTCCTACGAGCAGTACTTC
CASSPLSGTSSYEQYF
>TRBJ2-3|.|TRBD2|TRBV10-2
TGCGCCAGCAGATCCAGGACTAGCGCCACAGATACGCAGTATTTT
CASRSRTSATDTQYF
>TRBJ1-6|.|TRBD1|TRBV9
TGTGCCAGCAGCAAGACAGGGGTCAGCTCCTATAATTCACCCCTCCACTTT
CASSKTGVSSYNSPLHF
>TRBJ2-4|.|TRBD1|TRBV7-6
TGTGCCAGCAGCCCTCTAGGGACAGGGACTACGTTGACCAAAAACATTCAGTACTTC
CASSPLGTGTTLTKNIQYF
>TRBJ2-3|.|TRBD2|TRBV7-2
TGTGCCAGCAGCTTAAGGGTAGCGGGAGATTCAGATACGCAGTATTTT
CASSLRVAGDSDTQYF
>TRBJ2-5|.|TRBD2|TRBV28
TGTGCCAGCAGTTTAATGGGGGGGACAGAGACCCAGTACTTC
CASSLMGGTETQYF
>TRBJ1-2|few|.|TRBV6-4
TGTGCCAGCAGCGAGGTGGGGGGAAACTATGGCTACACCTTC
CASSEVGGNYGYTF
>TRBJ1-2|few|.|TRBV15
TGTGCCACCAGCAGAGAATCAGCTAACTATGGCTACACCTTC
CATSRESANYGYTF
>TRBJ1-5|.|.|TRBV27
TGTGCCAGCAGTCCGGGACAAACCGATAGCAATCAGCCCCAGCATTTT
CASSPGQTDSNQPQHF
>TRBJ2-1|few|TRBD2|TRBV7-9
TGTGCCAGCAGCCCCCCGTTTCGGGGGGGCAATGAGCAGTTCTTC
CASSPPFRGGNEQFF
>TRBJ2-4|.|.|TRBV28
TGTGCCAGCAACCTGGGGGGGGCAGGCAAAAACATTCAGTACTTC
CASNLGGAGKNIQYF
>TRBJ1-2|.|TRBD1|TRBV28
TGTGCCAGCAGGGCGACAGGGGTTGGCTACACCTTC
CASRATGVGYTF
>TRBJ1-6|.|.|TRBV7-8
TGTGCCAGCAGCTTGGCAGGGGCGTTTGATTCACCCCTCCACTTT
CASSLAGAFDSPLHF
>TRBJ1-5|.|TRBD1|TRBV5-1
TGCGCCAGCAGCCAGGGGACAGGCGGTCAGCCCCAGCATTTT
CASSQGTGGQPQHF
>TRBJ1-1|.|TRBD1|TRBV6-5
TGTGCCAGCAGTTACCGCGGACAGGGAGGTTCTGAAGCTTTCTTT
CASSYRGQGGSEAFF
>TRBJ1-1|once|.|TRBV11-2
TGTGCCAGCAGCCCGAAAGGCACAGTCGCTTTCTTT
CASSPKGTVAFF
>TRBJ2-7|.|TRBD2|TRBV28
TGTGCCAGCAGTAGCCACTCCGGGACTAAGAACTACGAGCAGTACTTC
CASSSHSGTKNYEQYF
>TRBJ1-2|few|TRBD1|TRBV11-2
TGTGCCAGCAGCTACATAAGCGGGACAGGACCCCGGTATGGCTACACCTTC
CASSYISGTGPRYGYTF
>TRBJ1-4|.|TRBD1|TRBV15
TGTGCCACCAGTATTGGGGCAGGGGGAGAGGAAAAACTGTTTTTT
CATSIGAGGEEKLFF
>TRBJ1-6|.|TRBD1|TRBV14
TGTGCCAGCAGCCAAGGGGGACAGGGAGACTCACCCCTCCACTTT
CASSQGGQGDSPLHF
>TRBJ2-1|once|TRBD2|TRBV29-1
TGCAGCGCGGCCGGGACTAGCGGGAGTGAAGAGCAGTTCTTC
CSAAGTSGSEEQFF
>TRBJ2-7|.|TRBD1|TRBV29-1
TGCAGCGTTGTGTGGGACAGGGGGACCTACGAGCAGTACTTC
CSVVWDRGTYEQYF
>TRBJ1-2|.|TRBD1|TRBV2
TGTGCCAGCCGCCCGGGGGCGACAGGGGGTAGAGACTACACCTTC
CASRPGATGGRDYTF
>TRBJ1-1|.|TRBD1|TRBV9
TGTGCCAGCAGCGCATGGACAGGCCGGACTGAAGCTTTCTTT
CASSAWTGRTEAFF
>TRBJ1-2|.|.|TRBV28
TGTGCCAGCAGTTTGGCTGGGGCGGGCTACACCTTC
CASSLAGAGYTF
>TRBJ2-1|.|TRBD2|TRBV15
TGTGCCACCAGCAGAGATTTGGGGGGGTACAATGAGCAGTTCTTC
CATSRDLGGYNEQFF
>TRBJ2-4|.|TRBD1|TRBV9
TGTGCCAGCAGCGGGCCCCGAGCAGGGGGTGCCAAAAACATTCAGTACTTC
CASSGPRAGGAKNIQYF
>TRBJ2-7|.|TRBD2|TRBV6-5
TGTGCCAGCAGTGTGACTAGCCCCTCACCGCACGAGCAGTACTTC
CASSVTSPSPHEQYF
>TRBJ2-7|.|TRBD1|TRBV30
TGTGCCTGGAGCACCTCCTACCGGGACAGGGGGTCGAACGAGCAGTACTTC
CAWSTSYRDRGSNEQYF
>TRBJ2-2|.|TRBD1|TRBV25-1
TGTGCCAGCAAAGAGACAGGGATCTCCGGGGAGCTGTTTTTT
CASKETGISGELFF
>TRBJ1-1|.|.|TRBV11-3
TGTGCCAGCAGCTTAGGCGGATATTCGAACACTGAAGCTTTCTTT
CASSLGGYSNTEAFF